This passage covers 3 T cell receptor beta chains from one sample sequenced in a study of metastatic and nonmetastatic thyroid tumors (dated by TCRdb to 2019 to 2021). No treatment had been received by any patient before thyroid surgery. The protocol used for the library was PCR. This sample was sequenced with an Illumina HiSeq 4000. The public reads were run again by TCRdb, first through fastp at Q25 and then through MiXCR, and only productive beta chains were kept. The sample includes around 31,000 clones, with about 15% observed a single time. The leading ten clones occupy roughly a fifth of the sample. Input material: blood. Source of these receptors: a male donor with papillary thyroid cancer or a benign thyroid nodule (not recorded which). Some clones in this sample may be carry-over from other donors' samples.

This clone has at least ten counts. The chain couples TRBV20-1 to TRBJ2-1, with 8 bases aligning to TRBD2. The germline V gene has CDR1 DFQATT and CDR2 SNEGSKA (reference sequence). The ends lost 3 bases at V and 7 bases at J; junction bases unmatched: 8. There are 14 residues in the CDR3. The CDR3 nucleotides are TGCAGTGCTAGGGTAGCGGGACCTCTGAATGAGCAGTTCTTC. Residues: CSARVAGPLNEQFF.

CDR3 nucleotide sequence: TGTGCCAGCAGTAGGTTACAGCCACTACAAACCTATGGCTACACCTTC. Translation: CASSRLQPLQTYGYTF. This chain joins TRBV6-1 and TRBJ1-2; D unclear. V was trimmed by 5 bases and J by 4 bases, leaving 20 bases between them. The CDR3 sequence is 16 residues long. Germline loops: CDR1 MNHNS, CDR2 SASEGT.

There are many counts of this clone. The chain has TRBV4-2 and TRBJ2-5; no clear D gene. The CDR3 is 13 amino acids. CDR1 is LGHNA, CDR2 YNFKEQ, per germline. V was clipped by 1 base and J by 5 bases, with 8 bases between them. The CDR3 DNA is TGTGCCAGCAGCCAAGCCGACGGGGAGACCCAGTACTTC. This sequence encodes CASSQADGETQYF.